One sample yielded the 27 T cell receptor beta chains listed below, sequenced in a study of CD8 T cells in ankylosing spondylitis (TCRdb year 2017). Library construction relied on 5' RACE. For sequencing, an Illumina HiSeq 2500 was employed. TCRdb reanalyzed the raw reads on its own, using fastp at Q25 for trimming and MiXCR for clone calling, and kept in-frame beta chains. Here each entry gathers all rows of one CDR3 protein and keeps the most common genes and DNA. Present in this sample are a few hundred thousand distinct CDR3 sequences, roughly a quarter of which were seen just once. The biggest ten clones account for over 0.55% of the sample. What was sequenced was blood, either unsorted or a sorted T cell fraction (not recorded which). All receptors derive from a male donor with ankylosing spondylitis or in good health (not recorded which).

This clonotype came up many times. V and J are TRBV3-1 and TRBJ2-7; D unclear. The CDR3 is made up of 14 amino acids. Looked up from germline, CDR1 is LGHDT and CDR2 is YNNKEL (reference sequence). Trimming cost V 4 bases and J 2 bases, with 12 bases left between them. The CDR3 DNA sequence: TGTGCCAGCAGCCCATCCGACGCCGCCTACGAGCAGTACTTC. It encodes CASSPSDAAYEQYF.

The V and J genes are TRBV5-1 and TRBJ2-7; TRBD1 matches 7 bases. CDR3 length equals 15 residues. The V gene's germline CDR1 is SGHRS and CDR2 YFSETQ. V was pared by 0 bases and J by 5 bases, with 8 bases of the junction left unmatched. This CDR3 reads CASSLGRGTRDEQYF. Here the CDR3 DNA reads TGCGCCAGCAGCTTGGGCAGGGGGACAAGGGACGAGCAGTACTTC.

The table lists this clonotype with many counts. The V and J genes are TRBV20-1 and TRBJ2-3, with 8 bases that match TRBD2. Germline values: CDR1 DFQATT, CDR2 SNEGSKA (reference sequence). The CDR3 is 15 amino acids. V shed 5 bases, J shed 1 base, and the junction held 8 bases outside the gene matches. CDR3 sequence reads: CSADGGGEGTDTQYF. The DNA for the CDR3 is TGCAGTGCTGACGGGGGGGGCGAGGGCACAGATACGCAGTATTTT.

This clonotype has more than one count but fewer than ten. The chain uses TRBV6-1 and TRBJ2-7, with TRBD2 matching over 7 bases. V lost 8 bases and J lost 0; bases outside the gene matches: 7. Per the germline V gene, CDR1 is MNHNS and CDR2 is SASEGT. CDR3 length equals 14 residues. CDR3 region: CASRGGVNSYEQYF. The DNA of the CDR3 is TGTGCCAGCCGGGGAGGGGTCAACTCCTACGAGCAGTACTTC.

This clonotype was found a few times. The genes are TRBV12-3 or TRBV12-4 and TRBJ2-2, with TRBD1 matching 8 bases. CDR3 length: 15 residues. V gave up 6 bases and J gave up 7 bases; unmatched junction bases: 10. The CDR3 nucleotides read TGTGCCAGCAGGCTCACCAGGGGGCATGGCGGGGAGCTGTTTTTT. It specifies CASRLTRGHGGELFF.

This clonotype has only a few counts. Since no conserved phenylalanine or tryptophan closes the CDR3, a read error is the likely cause. CDR3 DNA sequence: TGCAGTGCAGAGGATCGGGGGGTTCAAGATACGCAGTATTAT. This translates into CSAEDRGVQDTQYY. This rearrangement joins TRBV20-1 to TRBJ2-3, with 7 bases aligning to TRBD2. The ends lost 6 bases at V and 5 bases at J; junction bases unmatched: 11. This CDR3 has 14 residues. In germline, CDR1 is DFQATT, CDR2 SNEGSKA (reference sequence).

This clonotype was detected many times. The chain employs TRBV3-1 and TRBJ2-1; D is ambiguous. The germline V gene has CDR1 LGHDT and CDR2 YNNKEL (reference sequence). Trimming removed 6 bases at V and 6 bases at J, with 9 bases between. There are 12 residues in the CDR3. CDR3 protein: CASRGSFNEQFF. CDR3 in DNA: TGTGCCAGCAGGGGCAGCTTCAATGAGCAGTTCTTC.

The V gene is TRBV7-9, the J gene TRBJ2-7; no clear D. The CDR3 has 15 residues. Germline V gene data show CDR1 as SEHNR and CDR2 as FQNEAQ (reference sequence). Trimming took off 0 bases at V and 2 bases at J, with 11 bases between the two ends. The CDR3: CASSLAIATTYEQYF. CDR3 in DNA: TGTGCCAGCAGCTTAGCGATCGCCACCACCTACGAGCAGTACTTC. The full variable domain, its missing parts supplied by reference TRBV7-9 and TRBJ2-7, is DTGVSQNPRHKITKRGQNVTFRCDPISEHNRLYWYRQTLGQGPEFLTYFQNEAQLEKSRLLSDRFSAERPKGSFSTLEIQRTEQGDSAMYLCASSLAIATTYEQYFGPGTRLTVT.

This chain's CDR3 is CSTSGQSYEQYF. CDR3 bases: TGCAGCACTAGCGGGCAGAGCTACGAGCAGTACTTC. V and J are TRBV20-1 and TRBJ2-7; TRBD2 agrees at 9 bases. The CDR3 sequence is 12 residues long. Germline values: CDR1 DFQATT, CDR2 SNEGSKA (reference sequence).

This clonotype turned up a few times. The rearrangement links TRBV20-1 to TRBJ1-6; maybe TRBD1 (5 bases). V shed 3 bases and J shed 0 bases, with 15 bases lying between them. This CDR3 contains 17 residues. From germline, CDR1 is DFQATT and CDR2 SNEGSKA (reference sequence). The CDR3: CSASWQGVYSYNSPLHF. The DNA for the CDR3 is TGCAGTGCTAGTTGGCAGGGTGTGTACTCCTATAATTCACCCCTCCACTTT.

This clonotype was observed a handful of times. The chain carries TRBV20-1 and TRBJ2-4; 7 nucleotides line up with TRBD1. V dropped 6 bases and J dropped 0; count of bases not matched to a gene: 8. The CDR3 has 15 amino acids. Per germline, CDR1 DFQATT and CDR2 SNEGSKA (reference sequence). CDR3: CSALEQGLAKNIQYF. The CDR3 DNA sequence: TGCAGTGCGCTCGAACAGGGGTTAGCCAAAAACATTCAGTACTTC.

The rearrangement uses TRBV20-1 and TRBJ2-5; the match to TRBD1 covers 8 bases. This CDR3 region has 16 residues. J gave up 2 bases and V 5 bases, and 13 bases lay outside the gene matches. Germline V gene lookup returns CDR1 DFQATT and CDR2 SNEGSKA (reference sequence). The DNA for the CDR3 is TGCAGTGCTCGGCAGGCAGGGGGCGCGAGGCAAGAGACCCAGTACTTC. It codes for CSARQAGGARQETQYF.

This clonotype was counted ten times or more. This chain uses TRBV28 with TRBJ2-2; the match to TRBD2 covers 9 bases. CDR1 and CDR2 (germline): MDHEN, SYDVKM. V was clipped by 6 bases and J by 5 bases; unmatched bases: 7. The length of the CDR3 is 15 residues. As DNA, the CDR3 is TGTGCCAGCAGCCGAAGCGGGGGGCGAACCGGGGAGCTGTTTTTT. Protein product: CASSRSGGRTGELFF. Full variable domain (missing parts from reference TRBV28 and TRBJ2-2): DVKVTQSSRYLVKRTGEKVFLECVQDMDHENMFWYRQDPGLGLRLIYFSYDVKMKEKGDIPEGYSVSREKKERFSLILESASTNQTSMYLCASSRSGGRTGELFFGEGSRLTVL.

The table lists this clonotype with many counts. V gene TRBV12-3 or TRBV12-4 combines with J gene TRBJ1-1; D is ambiguous. This CDR3 is built from 13 residues. The V gene lost 5 bases and the J gene lost 1 base, with 8 bases spanning the gap. The CDR3 coding sequence is TGTGCCAGCAGTGTAAACAAGAACACTGAAGCTTTCTTT. Translating gives CASSVNKNTEAFF.

The sample holds a few counts of this clonotype. The chain employs TRBV9 and TRBJ2-5, with D maybe TRBD1 (6 bases). This CDR3 is 15 amino acids long. Per germline, CDR1 SGDLS and CDR2 YYNGEE. V was cut by 3 bases and J by 5 bases, with 17 bases left in between. The CDR3 DNA sequence: TGTGCCAGCAGCGCCGTCGCCAGGGGCGGTGAGACCCAGTACTTC. Translation: CASSAVARGGETQYF.

The gene calls are TRBV6-1 and TRBJ2-5, with 8 nucleotides matching TRBD1. The CDR3 is 16 amino acids. Trimming removed 2 bases from V and 5 bases from J; junction bases left unmatched: 10. Germline V gives CDR1 MNHNS, CDR2 SASEGT. DNA for the CDR3: TGTGCCAGCAGTGAATGGGGTCAGGGGGCCGGGGAGACCCAGTACTTC. Translated: CASSEWGQGAGETQYF.

At least ten counts were recorded for this clonotype. This rearrangement joins TRBV5-1 to TRBJ2-2; D gene uncertain. Trimming pared 3 bases from V and 4 bases from J, leaving 4 bases between. The CDR3 length is 12 residues. Germline CDR1 SGHRS, CDR2 YFSETQ. CDR3 nucleotide sequence: TGCGCCAGCAGCTCTAGCACCGGGGAGCTGTTTTTT. Translating gives CASSSSTGELFF. Combining the CDR3 with reference TRBV5-1 and TRBJ2-2 gives the whole variable domain KAGVTQTPRYLIKTRGQQVTLSCSPISGHRSVSWYQQTPGQGLQFLFEYFSETQRNKGNFPGRFSGRQFSNSRSEMNVSTLELGDSALYLCASSSSTGELFFGEGSRLTVL.

In this sample, this clonotype turned up many times. The rearrangement uses TRBV7-8 and TRBJ1-4, with D maybe TRBD1 (6 bases). CDR1 is SGHVS, CDR2 FQNEAQ, per germline. The CDR3 is 15 amino acids. V was shortened by 4 bases and J by 7 bases, with 16 bases between the two germline ends. For the CDR3, the DNA is TGTGCCAGCAGCTCACACCGAACAGGGTCTGAAAAACTGTTTTTT. It encodes CASSSHRTGSEKLFF. The complete variable domain, with remaining parts taken from reference TRBV7-8 and TRBJ1-4, reads GAGVSQSPRYKVAKRGQDVALRCDPISGHVSLFWYQQALGQGPEFLTYFQNEAQLDKSGLPSDRFFAERPEGSVSTLKIQRTQQEDSAVYLCASSSHRTGSEKLFFGSGTQLSVL.

The V call is TRBV7-2, the J call TRBJ1-2, with 8 bases matching TRBD1. V lost 4 bases to trimming and J lost 6 bases; unmatched junction nucleotides: 10. Germline V CDR1 and CDR2: SGHTA, FQGNSA. The CDR3 totals 15 residues. The CDR3 DNA reads TGTGCCAGCAGCTCCCTTCCGGGACAGGTCGATGGCTACACCTTC. This translates into CASSSLPGQVDGYTF. Full variable domain (rest looked up from reference TRBV7-2 and TRBJ1-2): GAGVSQSPSNKVTEKGKDVELRCDPISGHTALYWYRQSLGQGLEFLIYFQGNSAPDKSGLPSDRFSAERTGGSVSTLTIQRTQQEDSAVYLCASSSLPGQVDGYTFGSGTRLTVV.

This clonotype has a handful of counts. The chain couples TRBV12-3 or TRBV12-4 to TRBJ2-5; D may be TRBD1 or TRBD2 (5 bases each). This CDR3 is built from 15 residues. V lost 6 bases, J lost 0 bases, and 14 bases lay in between. The CDR3 loop is CASSLTGRNQETQYF. The DNA for the CDR3 is TGTGCCAGCAGCTTGACGGGGCGCAACCAAGAGACCCAGTACTTC.

The gene calls are TRBV5-1 and TRBJ2-5; D is unresolved. CDR1 and CDR2 from the germline V gene are SGHRS and YFSETQ. There are 12 residues in the CDR3. The V end was cut by 3 bases, the J end by 0 bases, with 3 bases between. CDR3 nucleotide sequence: TGCGCCAGCAGCTCCAACCAAGAGACCCAGTACTTC. Amino acids: CASSSNQETQYF.

This clonotype was found many times. The chain recombines TRBV6-1 with TRBJ2-7, with D hard to call. Per the germline V gene, CDR1 is MNHNS and CDR2 is SASEGT. The CDR3 length is 14 residues. V dropped 3 bases and J dropped 3 bases, with 12 bases sitting between them. The CDR3 bases are TGTGCCAGCAGTGATTATAGCCGGATCTACGAGCAGTACTTC. This gives the protein CASSDYSRIYEQYF.

The chain is built from TRBV15 and TRBJ2-1; D is perhaps TRBD1 (5 bases). This CDR3 has 17 residues. Between the trimmed V and J ends, which lost 0 bases and 4 bases, there was a span of 16 bases. Germline V lookup: CDR1 LNHNV, CDR2 YYDKDF (reference sequence). The DNA of the CDR3 is TGTGCCACCAGCAGAGATCTTCGTGTGGGGCAGTACAATGAGCAGTTCTTC. This translates into CATSRDLRVGQYNEQFF.

Only a few counts were recorded for this clonotype. V usage is TRBV20-1 and J usage is TRBJ1-5; 8 nucleotides align to TRBD1. Germline V gives CDR1 DFQATT, CDR2 SNEGSKA (reference sequence). The CDR3 consists of 16 residues. V lost 0 bases to trimming and J lost 1 base; unmatched junction nucleotides: 5. The CDR3 region is CSARDRRTGSNQPQHF. In DNA form, the CDR3 reads TGCAGTGCTAGAGATAGGCGGACAGGGAGCAATCAGCCCCAGCATTTT.

This clonotype was observed at least ten times. The CDR3 DNA sequence: TGTGCCAGCAGTTTATGGACAGGGGAAAATGAGCAGTTCTTC. As protein: CASSLWTGENEQFF. J is TRBJ2-1 and V is TRBV12-3 or TRBV12-4; 9 nucleotides agree with TRBD1. This CDR3 comprises 14 residues. Trimming removed 2 bases from V and 7 bases from J; junction bases left unmatched: 3.

This clonotype came up a few times. The chain joins TRBV14 to TRBJ1-1; the D is unclear. Per the germline V gene, CDR1 is SGHDN and CDR2 is FVKESK. The CDR3 covers 13 residues. Trimming left V 0 bases short and J 10 bases short, with 12 bases between. The CDR3 coding sequence is TGTGCCAGCAGCCAAGAGAACAGCCAGAGAGCTTTCTTT. Amino acids: CASSQENSQRAFF.

This clonotype has a single count. CDR3: CASNGDRGTEAFF. The DNA for the CDR3 is TGCGCCAGCAATGGGGACAGGGGCACTGAAGCTTTCTTT. The chain links TRBV5-1 to TRBJ1-1; 10 bases map to TRBD1. The CDR3 is made up of 13 amino acids. Looked up from germline, CDR1 is SGHRS and CDR2 is YFSETQ. Trimming at V came to 6 bases and at J to 4 bases, leaving 3 bases not matched to a gene.